What follows are 25 T cell receptor beta chains derived from one specimen sequenced in a study of cytomegalovirus exposure and HLA in healthy donors. PCR employed 60 Vbeta and 13 Jbeta primers. Profiled with immunoSEQ multiplex PCR; TCRdb holds only in-frame clones, not every one. The data hold more than 110,000 clones, with 73% observed a single time. The specimen sequenced was PBMCs. The receptors originated from a human donor in good health.

Notes on this clone: The junction differs from germline at one of its ends, possibly a read error. The CDR3 region is CASSPPEQGYNQPQHF. The CDR3 coding sequence is TGTGCTAGCAGCCCGCCGGAACAGGGGTACAATCAGCCCCAGCATTTT. The rearrangement uses TRBV7-7 and TRBJ1-5; 7 bases agree with TRBD1. Looked up from germline, CDR1 is SSHAT and CDR2 is FNYEAQ (reference sequence). The CDR3 extends over 16 amino acids. Together with reference TRBV7-7 and TRBJ1-5, the CDR3 gives the full variable domain: GAGVSQSPRYKVTKRGQDVTLRCDPISSHATLYWYQQALGQGPEFLTYFNYEAQPDKSGLPSDRFSAERPEGSISTLTIQRTEQRDSAMYRCASSPPEQGYNQPQHFGDGTRLSIL.

V is TRBV20-1 and J is TRBJ2-3; D is ambiguous. The V gene lost 4 bases and the J gene lost 6 bases, with 8 bases spanning the gap. There are 11 residues in the CDR3. CDR1 and CDR2 from the germline V gene are DFQATT and SNEGSKA (reference sequence). The CDR3 DNA reads as TGCAGTGCTACGACTTCCGATACGCAGTATTTT. Protein product: CSATTSDTQYF.

This clone was seen only once. The chain employs TRBV27 and TRBJ2-7, with D perhaps matching TRBD2 (6 bases). This CDR3 is built from 12 residues. The V and J ends lost 8 bases and 0 bases respectively, with 8 bases between them. CDR1 and CDR2 from the germline V gene are MNHEY and SMNVEV (reference sequence). The CDR3 nucleotides are TGTGCCAGCCGGGGAGGCTCCTACGAGCAGTACTTC. Protein: CASRGGSYEQYF.

About this clone: The junction shows a germline mismatch at one end, possibly a read error. The chain recombines TRBV11-2 with TRBJ1-5; D gene unclear. Germline V gives CDR1 SGHAT, CDR2 FQNNGV. The CDR3 runs to 20 residues. The DNA for the CDR3 is TGTGCCAGCAGCTTAGATCTCAGAGCGGCTCCAATCTTTAGCAATCGGCCCCAGCATTTT. This sequence encodes CASSLDLRAAPIFSNRPQHF.

As for this clone: The identical CDR3 is also encoded by other nucleotide sequences in the sample. The J gene is TRBJ1-4, the V gene TRBV5-6; TRBD1 aligns across 7 bases. The CDR3 spans 13 residues. Germline values: CDR1 SGHDT, CDR2 YYEEEE. After removal of 0 bases from V and 7 bases from J, the junction contained 0 bases not matched to a gene. CDR3 in DNA: TGTGCCAGCAGCTTGGGGACAGGTGAAAAACTGTTTTTT. Its translation is CASSLGTGEKLFF.

The rearrangement joins TRBV6-5 to TRBJ1-2; D gene unclear. Trimming took 6 bases from V and 2 from J, leaving 10 bases between them. Per germline, CDR1 MNHEY and CDR2 SVGAGI. CDR3 length: 13 amino acids. CDR3 sequence reads: CASSPGSNYGYTF. In nucleotides, the CDR3 is TGTGCCAGCAGCCCCGGGTCGAACTATGGCTACACCTTC.

The J gene is TRBJ2-7, the V gene TRBV18, with TRBD1 matching over 8 bases. Trimming at V came to 3 bases and at J to 7 bases, leaving 5 bases not matched to a gene. The CDR3 runs to 13 residues. CDR1 and CDR2 from the germline V gene are KGHSH and LQKENI. CDR3 bases: TGTGCCAGCTCACCTCTTGACAGGGGAGAGCAGTACTTC. It yields the protein CASSPLDRGEQYF.

This chain joins TRBV2 and TRBJ2-5; 10 nucleotides match TRBD1. This CDR3 has 14 residues. V was pared by 6 bases and J by 5 bases, with 6 bases of the junction left unmatched. Germline V gives CDR1 SNHLY, CDR2 FYNNEI. DNA of the CDR3: TGTGCCAGCAGGGGGACAGGGGATCCCGAGACCCAGTACTTC. Amino acid sequence: CASRGTGDPETQYF.

This chain joins TRBV15 and TRBJ2-1, with 11 bases aligning to TRBD2. The V gene's germline CDR1 is LNHNV and CDR2 YYDKDF (reference sequence). The CDR3 runs 18 residues. After removal of 3 bases from V and 2 bases from J, the junction contained 9 bases not matched to a gene. The CDR3 sequence: CATSRGLGLADPYNEQFF. CDR3 coding DNA: TGTGCCACCAGCAGGGGATTGGGACTAGCGGACCCCTACAATGAGCAGTTCTTC.

The rearrangement uses TRBV19 and TRBJ2-1; 10 bases align to TRBD2. The CDR3 extends over 16 amino acids. J gave up 1 base and V 7 bases, and 7 bases lay outside the gene matches. CDR1 and CDR2 from the germline V gene are LNHDA and SQIVND (reference sequence). CDR3: CASNREAGGSYNEQFF. CDR3 nucleotides: TGTGCCAGTAACCGCGAAGCGGGAGGGTCCTACAATGAGCAGTTCTTC. The full variable domain, its missing parts supplied by reference TRBV19 and TRBJ2-1, is DGGITQSPKYLFRKEGQNVTLSCEQNLNHDAMYWYRQDPGQGLRLIYYSQIVNDFQKGDIAEGYSVSREKKESFPLTVTSAQKNPTAFYLCASNREAGGSYNEQFFGPGTRLTVL.

The rearrangement joins TRBV6-1 to TRBJ2-7; D unresolved. This CDR3 has 11 residues. Germline CDR1 MNHNS, CDR2 SASEGT. The V and J ends lost 4 bases and 4 bases respectively, with 5 bases between them. As DNA, the CDR3 is TGTGCCAGCAGTGTTCTATACGAGCAGTACTTC. Protein product: CASSVLYEQYF.

The V gene is TRBV10-3, the J gene TRBJ2-3; D is perhaps TRBD2 (7 bases). V lost 7 bases and J 6 bases, leaving 17 bases between the germline ends. The CDR3 runs 14 residues. Looked up from germline, CDR1 is ENHRY and CDR2 is SYGVKD. The CDR3, as DNA: TGTGCCATCACCAAACGGGGGGACATGGATACGCAGTATTTT. Protein sequence: CAITKRGDMDTQYF.

The chain employs TRBV10-3 and TRBJ2-5, with 7 nucleotides matching TRBD2. CDR1 ENHRY and CDR2 SYGVKD come from the germline V gene. The CDR3 sequence is 16 residues long. After removal of 5 bases from V and 1 base from J, the junction contained 10 bases not matched to a gene. This chain's CDR3 is CAISSSGPGGQETQYF. DNA of the CDR3: TGTGCCATCAGTTCTAGCGGACCGGGAGGCCAAGAGACCCAGTACTTC.

This rearrangement joins TRBV6-5 to TRBJ1-6; D is possibly TRBD1 (6 bases). The CDR3 is 15 residues long. Germline-derived CDR1 and CDR2 are MNHEY and SVGAGI. V was clipped by 2 bases and J by 7 bases, with 12 bases between them. The CDR3 nucleotides are TGTGCCAGCAGTTACGTGAAAAGGGGGAATTCACCCCTCCACTTT. Encoded protein: CASSYVKRGNSPLHF.

The chain recombines TRBV6-5 with TRBJ2-1; 9 nucleotides match TRBD2. Trimming at V came to 0 bases and at J to 5 bases, leaving 5 bases not matched to a gene. Germline CDR1 and CDR2: MNHEY and SVGAGI. The CDR3 contains 16 residues. The CDR3: CASSYSTSGRHNEQFF. The CDR3 bases are TGTGCCAGCAGTTACTCAACTAGCGGGCGTCACAATGAGCAGTTCTTC.

V and J are TRBV29-1 and TRBJ2-1; possibly TRBD2 for D (6 bases). V lost 4 bases and J lost 8, with 15 bases in between. This CDR3 has 13 residues. The germline V gene encodes CDR1 SQVTM and CDR2 ANQGSEA. CDR3 in DNA: TGCAGCGTTGCCGTGGGACTGGGCTATGAGCAGTTCTTC. Protein: CSVAVGLGYEQFF.

This clone was seen a single time. V gene TRBV7-2 combines with J gene TRBJ1-1, with D hard to call. Germline assignment: CDR1 SGHTA and CDR2 FQGNSA. The CDR3 covers 14 residues. V was pared by 6 bases and J by 4 bases, with 15 bases between. CDR3 sequence reads: CASSLTARSTEAFF. DNA of the CDR3: TGTGCCAGCAGTTTAACTGCGAGGAGCACTGAAGCTTTCTTT.

The chain links TRBV11-2 to TRBJ2-2; 7 nucleotides align to TRBD2. This CDR3 has 15 amino acids. Losses at the gene ends were 5 bases for V and 1 base for J; bases not matched to a gene: 4. The germline V gene encodes CDR1 SGHAT and CDR2 FQNNGV. CDR3: CASSPVAGNTGELFF. The CDR3 nucleotides read TGTGCCAGCAGCCCCGTAGCGGGGAACACCGGGGAGCTGTTTTTT. Using reference TRBV11-2 and TRBJ2-2 for the parts outside the CDR3, the full variable domain is EAGVAQSPRYKIIEKRQSVAFWCNPISGHATLYWYQQILGQGPKLLIQFQNNGVVDDSQLPKDRFSAERLKGVDSTLKIQPAKLEDSAVYLCASSPVAGNTGELFFGEGSRLTVL.

The chain has TRBV5-4 and TRBJ2-1; a weak D match, TRBD2 (5 bases). CDR3 length: 14 residues. The germline CDR1 and CDR2 sequences are SGHNT and YYREEE (reference sequence). V gave up 4 bases and J gave up 3 bases, with 11 bases separating them. The CDR3 protein is CASSRKRDYNEQFF. CDR3 DNA: TGTGCCAGCAGCAGGAAGAGGGACTACAATGAGCAGTTCTTC.

The V gene is TRBV7-9, the J gene TRBJ2-6, with a possible D match to TRBD2 (5 bases). The CDR3 is 15 residues long. Per the germline V gene, CDR1 is SEHNR and CDR2 is FQNEAQ (reference sequence). V was clipped by 5 bases and J by 0 bases, with 8 bases between them. The CDR3 spells CASSPGYSGANVLTF. Here the CDR3 DNA reads TGTGCCAGCAGCCCGGGATACTCTGGGGCCAACGTCCTGACTTTC.

This clone came up a few times. Other nucleotide sequences from this sample produce the same CDR3. This chain connects TRBV5-1 to TRBJ1-1; possibly TRBD1 for D (5 bases). The germline V gene encodes CDR1 SGHRS and CDR2 YFSETQ. This CDR3 contains 14 residues. The ends were cut back, 0 bases at V and 5 bases at J, with 11 bases in the middle. The DNA of the CDR3 is TGCGCCAGCAGCTTGGCCGGGGGTGGGACTGAAGCTTTCTTT. As protein: CASSLAGGGTEAFF.

The rearrangement joins TRBV2 to TRBJ2-2; D is perhaps TRBD2 (6 bases). Germline assignment: CDR1 SNHLY and CDR2 FYNNEI. V dropped 5 bases and J dropped 7 bases, with 17 bases sitting between them. The CDR3 sequence is 15 residues long. CDR3 sequence reads: CASSWTIPEVGELFF. DNA for the CDR3: TGTGCCAGCAGTTGGACTATACCCGAAGTCGGGGAGCTGTTTTTT.

The V gene is TRBV5-4, the J gene TRBJ2-7, with 8 positions matching TRBD2. The CDR3 spans 17 residues. The junction had 15 bases not matched to a gene; V was cut back by 4 bases and J by 3 bases. The germline V gene encodes CDR1 SGHNT and CDR2 YYREEE (reference sequence). CDR3 coding DNA: TGTGCCAGCAGCCGTTTTCGGGCCGGGAGGGCCAGCTACGAGCAGTACTTC. This gives the protein CASSRFRAGRASYEQYF.

J is TRBJ1-1 and V is TRBV15; D might be TRBD1 (5 bases). CDR1 is LNHNV and CDR2 is YYDKDF in the germline V gene (reference sequence). The CDR3 consists of 14 residues. Trimming took off 1 base at V and 4 bases at J, with 10 bases between the two ends. In nucleotides, the CDR3 is TGTGCCACCAGCAGAGTAGGGGAGGCCACTGAAGCTTTCTTT. Its translation: CATSRVGEATEAFF.

This chain joins TRBV7-9 and TRBJ2-7; tentatively, D is TRBD2 (5 bases). Between the trimmed V and J ends, which lost 7 bases and 4 bases, there was a span of 14 bases. This CDR3 contains 13 residues. Germline V lookup: CDR1 SEHNR, CDR2 FQNEAQ (reference sequence). CDR3 coding DNA: TGTGCCAGCATCGGGGTAGACCGATACGAGCAGTACTTC. Its translation: CASIGVDRYEQYF. Full variable domain (missing parts from reference TRBV7-9 and TRBJ2-7): DTGVSQNPRHKITKRGQNVTFRCDPISEHNRLYWYRQTLGQGPEFLTYFQNEAQLEKSRLLSDRFSAERPKGSFSTLEIQRTEQGDSAMYLCASIGVDRYEQYFGPGTRLTVT.